The clone carrying this T cell receptor (beta chain) has ten or more counts. The target antigen is unknown. TCRdb fed the RT-PCR reads into MiXCR, producing one record per CDR3 protein. The sample carries under 550,000 distinct CDR3 sequences, around 8% recorded once. CDR3 length equals 20 residues. The germline gives CDR1 SGDLS, CDR2 YYNGEE. Trimming took 0 bases from V and 2 from J; bases not matched to a gene: 19. These data come from a study of response to subunit inactivated influenza vaccine. Points from the study as a whole: The authors suggested that few new T cells are recruited per seasonal influenza vaccination.

The chain joins TRBV9 to TRBJ2-7; TRBD2 matches at 8 bases. The specimen was PBMCs from blood, collected less than 30 months after vaccination. The receptor's source is a man between 50 and 69 years old who received an inactivated influenza vaccine. CDR3 region: CASSVVFGIMWRGVTYEQYF. As DNA, the CDR3 is TGTGCCAGCAGCGTAGTATTTGGAATAATGTGGCGGGGGGTCACCTACGAGCAGTACTTC. Combining the CDR3 with reference TRBV9 and TRBJ2-7 gives the whole variable domain DSGVTQTPKHLITATGQRVTLRCSPRSGDLSVYWYQQSLDQGLQFLIQYYNGEERAKGNILERFSAQQFPDLHSELNLSSLELGDSALYFCASSVVFGIMWRGVTYEQYFGPGTRLTVT.